This record covers a single TCR beta chain. Its antigen is not identified. This sample was taken from a study of shared clonotypes between healthy human individuals. Overall study context: In total, the donors were a couple of women and a few men aged 18 to 49. Study-wide points: Clonotypes not shared had lower generation probabilities than those common to all four donors. Naive CD4 clonotypes were shared across a handful of donors at 4% to 5%. Investigators expected sequencing depth to affect clonotype sharing among donors.

V dropped 2 bases and J dropped 1 base, with 10 bases sitting between them. The CDR3 covers 15 residues. The germline CDR1 and CDR2 sequences are SGHRS and YFSETQ. Clones were read by immunoSEQ multiplex PCR, and TCRdb kept only the in-frame ones, dropping some. The profile shows under 1,100,000 clones, about 70% of them singletons. The chain has TRBV5-1 and TRBJ1-3; no reliable D call. The TCR sequence derives from a man aged 18-30 years in good health. Sequenced material: memory CD4+ T cells sorted from blood. This sample's subset: CD45RA-negative fraction. The CDR3 sequence: CASSFQSGSGNTIYF. DNA of the CDR3: TGCGCCAGCAGCTTCCAGTCCGGGTCTGGAAACACCATATATTTT.